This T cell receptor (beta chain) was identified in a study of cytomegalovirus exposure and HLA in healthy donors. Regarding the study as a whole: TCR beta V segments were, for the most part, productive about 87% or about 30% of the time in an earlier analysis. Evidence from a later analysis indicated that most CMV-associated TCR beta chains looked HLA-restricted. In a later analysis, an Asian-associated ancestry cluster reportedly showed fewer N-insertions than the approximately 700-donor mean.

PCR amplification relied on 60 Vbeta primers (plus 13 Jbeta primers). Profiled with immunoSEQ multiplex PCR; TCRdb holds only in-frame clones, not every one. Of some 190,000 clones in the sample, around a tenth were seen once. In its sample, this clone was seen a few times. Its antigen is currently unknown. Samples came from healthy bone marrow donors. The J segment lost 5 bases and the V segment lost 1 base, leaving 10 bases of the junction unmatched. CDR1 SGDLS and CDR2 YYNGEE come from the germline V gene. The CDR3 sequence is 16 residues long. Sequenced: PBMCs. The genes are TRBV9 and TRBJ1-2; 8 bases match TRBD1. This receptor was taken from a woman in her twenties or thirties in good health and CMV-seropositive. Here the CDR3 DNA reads TGTGCCAGCAGCGTACCACCACAGGGGGTCGGGTATGGCTACACCTTC. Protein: CASSVPPQGVGYGYTF.